Listed below are T cell receptor beta chains from one sample, sequenced in a study of cytomegalovirus exposure and HLA in healthy donors. Profiled with immunoSEQ multiplex PCR; TCRdb holds only in-frame clones, not every one. The sample lists 180,000 or so clones, more than 65% occurring once. Material: PBMCs. These receptors were collected from a female donor in good health and CMV-seronegative. CDR3s include the opening cysteine and the closing phenylalanine or tryptophan. Fields, in order: D gene, J gene, V gene, clone size, CDR3 DNA, CDR3 protein. A D gene is named only where the DNA matches it firmly. The size field is filled for only some rows; it gives once, few, many or a size class.

>NA|TRBJ2-7|TRBV11-1|few
TGTGCCATAGGGGTTGGAACGTCGGACGAGCAGTACTTC
CAIGVGTSDEQYF
>TRBD2|TRBJ2-1|TRBV4-1|NA
TGCGCCAGCAGCCTTGTAGCGGGGGGCGGGAGGAATGAGCAGTTCTTC
CASSLVAGGGRNEQFF
>TRBD2|TRBJ2-5|TRBV18|NA
TGTGCCAGCTCACCCGTAGCGGGAGGAGGAGAGACCCAGTACTTC
CASSPVAGGGETQYF
>TRBD1|TRBJ2-3|TRBV6-4|NA
TGTGCCAGCAGTGACTCGATGGGGACAGGGGGCCTTCATACGCAGTATTTT
CASSDSMGTGGLHTQYF
>NA|TRBJ2-2|TRBV4-1|NA
TGCGCCAGCAGCCAATTTTCGTTTGCGGGGTCGAACACCGGGGAGCTGTTTTTT
CASSQFSFAGSNTGELFF
>NA|TRBJ1-1|TRBV30|NA
TGTGCCTGGAGGGGTCCGGGTGAAGCTTTCTTT
CAWRGPGEAFF
>NA|TRBJ2-3|TRBV9|NA
TGTGCCAGCAGCGTGAGACAGGGCACAGATACGCAGTATTTT
CASSVRQGTDTQYF
>NA|TRBJ2-4|TRBV25-1|once
TGTGCCAGCAGTGAGGTCAGGGACATTCAGTACTTC
CASSEVRDIQYF
>NA|TRBJ2-2|TRBV5-1|NA
TGCGCCAGCAGCTTGGCCAGAAACACCGGGGAGCTGTTTTTT
CASSLARNTGELFF
>TRBD1|TRBJ2-5|TRBV2|once
TGTGCCAGCAGTAAGGACAGGGCCCAAGAGACCCAGTACTTC
CASSKDRAQETQYF
>TRBD1|TRBJ2-7|TRBV30|few
TGTGCCTGGAGTGTAGGGACAGGGGCAAACGAGCAGTACTTC
CAWSVGTGANEQYF
>TRBD1|TRBJ2-1|TRBV2|NA
TGTGCCAGCAGCTTACAGGGGACCTACAATGAGCAGTTCTTC
CASSLQGTYNEQFF
>TRBD1|TRBJ2-7|TRBV27|NA
TGTGCCAGCAGTCCCGACAGGGGTTTTAACGAGCAGTACTTC
CASSPDRGFNEQYF
>TRBD1|TRBJ1-2|TRBV7-2|NA
TGTGCCAGCAGCCCCCAGGGACAGGGATTCGATGGCTACACCTTC
CASSPQGQGFDGYTF
>NA|TRBJ2-3|TRBV7-9|NA
TGTGCCAGCAGCCCCCTCCGAGGGAGCACAGATACGCAGTATTTT
CASSPLRGSTDTQYF
>TRBD2|TRBJ2-7|TRBV11-2|NA
TGTGCCAGCAGCTTAGTGGCTAGCGGTTCCTACGAGCAGTACTTC
CASSLVASGSYEQYF
>NA|TRBJ1-5|TRBV6-6|NA
TGTGCCAGCAGTTACTCGCTCCCAGGAACACAGCCCCAGCATTTT
CASSYSLPGTQPQHF
>TRBD2|TRBJ2-1|TRBV30|NA
TGTGCCTGGAGTGGACTAGCGGGGCAGCAGTTCTTC
CAWSGLAGQQFF
>TRBD1|TRBJ2-7|TRBV7-3|NA
TGTGCCAGCAGCTCGAATCACAGGGGTGAGCAGTACTTC
CASSSNHRGEQYF
>NA|TRBJ1-4|TRBV23-1|NA
TGCGCCAGCAGTCAATCGAGGGTGCGCTGCAAAAATGAAAAACTGTTTTTT
CASSQSRVRCKNEKLFF
>NA|TRBJ1-2|TRBV13|NA
TGTGCCAGCAGCCTATTCGGGGGGCAGGTTGGCTACACCTTC
CASSLFGGQVGYTF
>NA|TRBJ2-5|TRBV5-1|NA
TGCGCCAGCAGCCTCAGACAGACAATCGGGGAGACCCAGTACTTC
CASSLRQTIGETQYF
>NA|TRBJ1-6|TRBV27|NA
TGTGCCAGCAGTTTGCTCAGGGGCGTTAATTCACCCCTCCACTTT
CASSLLRGVNSPLHF
>NA|TRBJ1-1|TRBV6-1|NA
TGTGCCAGCAGTTCACAGGGATGGGCTGAAGCTTTCTTT
CASSSQGWAEAFF
>NA|TRBJ2-1|TRBV9|NA
TGTGCCAGCAGCACAGGGGGGGGACATGAGCAGTTCTTC
CASSTGGGHEQFF
>NA|TRBJ2-1|TRBV21-1|NA
TGTGCCAGCAGCAAAGAGGGGTTTGACACCGGCAATGAGCAGTTCTTC
CASSKEGFDTGNEQFF
>TRBD1|TRBJ1-1|TRBV19|NA
TGTGCCAGTAGTACACAGGGGGCCGTGAACACTGAAGCTTTCTTT
CASSTQGAVNTEAFF
>NA|TRBJ1-3|TRBV28|NA
TGTGCCAGCGCCTTTGGGCAGGGAGGCTCCATATATTTT
CASAFGQGGSIYF
>NA|TRBJ2-5|TRBV19|few
TGTGCCAGTAGTATTCAGGGGCGCTGGGAGACCCAGTACTTC
CASSIQGRWETQYF
>TRBD1|TRBJ2-3|TRBV5-6|NA
TGTGCCAGCAGCTTGGGGCAGGGGGCTAGCACAGATACGCAGTATTTT
CASSLGQGASTDTQYF
>TRBD2|TRBJ2-3|TRBV7-9|NA
TGTGCCAGCACCAAAGCCCGACTAGCGGGGCGCACAGATACGCAGTATTTT
CASTKARLAGRTDTQYF